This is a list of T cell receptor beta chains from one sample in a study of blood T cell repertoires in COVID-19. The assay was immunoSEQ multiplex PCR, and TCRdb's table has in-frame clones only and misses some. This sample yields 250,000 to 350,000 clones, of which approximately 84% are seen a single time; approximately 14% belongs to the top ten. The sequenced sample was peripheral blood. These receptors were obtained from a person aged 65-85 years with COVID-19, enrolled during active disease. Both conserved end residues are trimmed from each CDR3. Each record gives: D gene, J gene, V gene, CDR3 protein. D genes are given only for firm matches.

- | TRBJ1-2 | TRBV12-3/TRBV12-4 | ASSDFYGYT
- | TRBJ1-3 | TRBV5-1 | ASSLDPRYSGNTIY
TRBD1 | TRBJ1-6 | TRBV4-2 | ASSQQTGVFSPLH
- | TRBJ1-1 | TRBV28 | ASRPAGQLNTEAF
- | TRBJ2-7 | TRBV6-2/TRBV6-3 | ASSYSMRSYEQY
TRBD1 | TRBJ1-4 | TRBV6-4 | ASSPNRGEKLF
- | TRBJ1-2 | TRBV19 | ASSIDQNYGYT
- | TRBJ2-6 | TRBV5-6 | ASSPLTLSGANVLT
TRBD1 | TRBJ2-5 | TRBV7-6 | ASRRRTGGGETQY
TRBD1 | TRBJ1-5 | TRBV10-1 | ASSDDRAPWDLKPQH
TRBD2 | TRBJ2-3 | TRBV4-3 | ASSQDSSGDTDTQY
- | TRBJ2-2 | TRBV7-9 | ASSKNQGLNANTGELF
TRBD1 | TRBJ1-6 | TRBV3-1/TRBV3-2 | ASSQDLRWGQQHNSPLH
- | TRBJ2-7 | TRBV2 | ASSGVGDYEQY
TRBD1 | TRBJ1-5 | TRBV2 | ASSQGVGNQPQH
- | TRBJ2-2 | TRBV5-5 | ASSPEPSGELF
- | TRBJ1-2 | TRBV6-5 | ASSFLSDRSGYT
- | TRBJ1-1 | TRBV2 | ASTNSRGTYAEAF
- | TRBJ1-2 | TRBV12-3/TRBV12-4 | ASSTDREFGYT
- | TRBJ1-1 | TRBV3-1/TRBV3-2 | ASSQRRQGEAF
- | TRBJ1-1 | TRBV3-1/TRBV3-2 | ASSQTGGNTEAF
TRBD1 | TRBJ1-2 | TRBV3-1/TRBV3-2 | ASSPPTGAVYGYT
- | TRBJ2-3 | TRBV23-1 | ASTPQGPSGTDTQY
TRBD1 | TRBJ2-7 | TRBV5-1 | ASRPAGGDEQY
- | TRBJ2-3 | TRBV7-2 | ASSLGDTSTDTQY
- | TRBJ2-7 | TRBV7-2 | ASSSRRWDEQY
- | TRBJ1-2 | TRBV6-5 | ASSEYGEYLGYT
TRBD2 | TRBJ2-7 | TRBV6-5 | ASTLLAGDYEQY